Listed below are T cell receptor beta chains from one sample, sequenced in a study of T cell responses to AZD1222 COVID-19 vaccine. Clones were read by immunoSEQ multiplex PCR, and TCRdb kept only the in-frame ones, dropping some. The data hold fewer than 120,000 clones, with 85% to 95% observed a single time. The sequencing used peripheral blood, collected 28 days after the second AZD1222 dose. The receptors were sampled from an adult who received the AZD1222 COVID-19 vaccine. Each CDR3 is given with its conserved first and last residue. The order of the fields is J gene, V gene, CDR3 protein.

>TRBJ2-1|TRBV20-1
CSASFPGDSYNEQFF
>TRBJ2-7|TRBV6-5
CASSISSSYEQYF
>TRBJ1-2|TRBV18
CASSPQEAPGNGYTF
>TRBJ1-1|TRBV12-3/TRBV12-4
CASRIYSNTEAFF
>TRBJ1-2|TRBV12-3/TRBV12-4
CASSKGNYGYTF
>TRBJ1-5|TRBV19
CASCVGVGKGNQPQHF
>TRBJ1-5|TRBV2
CASTEYLTGNQPQHF
>TRBJ1-1|TRBV5-4
CASSSTGEVGNTEAFF
>TRBJ1-2|TRBV9
CASSLGGAPGRGYGYTF
>TRBJ1-5|TRBV10-3
CAIKQGASQPQHF
>TRBJ1-2|TRBV19
CASRPLASTNYGYTF
>TRBJ1-1|TRBV19
CASSILGGNTEAFF
>TRBJ2-1|TRBV30
CAWSVSQGYNEQFF
>TRBJ2-7|TRBV7-9
CASSPRGGHEQYF
>TRBJ2-1|TRBV6-5
CASRRDSSYNEQFF
>TRBJ1-5|TRBV7-9
CASSSNLPGNQPQHF
>TRBJ1-2|TRBV6-6
CASRYLNAGIYGYTF
>TRBJ2-1|TRBV11-3
CASSSRQGEQFF
>TRBJ2-3|TRBV3-1/TRBV3-2
CASSQDEGAGDTQYF
>TRBJ1-1|TRBV5-1
CASSPGDSQNTEAFF
>TRBJ2-1|TRBV7-9
CASNFILAGGLNEQFF
>TRBJ1-3|TRBV15
CATSRVPSSGNTIYF
>TRBJ2-1|TRBV3-1/TRBV3-2
CASSPSHLNEQFF
>TRBJ1-4|TRBV7-9
CASSLRPRAFATNEKLFF
>TRBJ1-3|TRBV28
CASSLGLGAYSGNTIYF
>TRBJ1-2|TRBV12-3/TRBV12-4
CASSFNLATF
>TRBJ2-1|TRBV5-1
CASSPPTSGLYNEQFF
>TRBJ2-3|TRBV5-1
CASSLGTSGRTDTQYF
>TRBJ2-1|TRBV4-1
CASSHGEQFF
>TRBJ2-2|TRBV10-1
CASSESRPVGRELFF
>TRBJ2-2|TRBV14
CASSQSVGARPGELFF
>TRBJ1-3|TRBV5-8
CASLLWGRNSGNTIYF
>TRBJ1-4|TRBV19
CASSVSGGGTNEKLFF
>TRBJ1-5|TRBV4-1
CASSQGGAGNQPQHF
>TRBJ1-1|TRBV5-4
CASSLPQINTEAFF
>TRBJ1-2|TRBV5-1
CASQGTGATRNYGYTF
>TRBJ2-1|TRBV4-2
CASSQLDSGAQFF
>TRBJ2-6|TRBV11-3
CASSLSSGANVLTF
>TRBJ1-2|TRBV18
CASWRDGGYGYTF
>TRBJ2-6|TRBV4-1
CASSQALTGGLAGANVLTF
>TRBJ1-1|TRBV6-5
CASSLNREVKAFF
>TRBJ1-6|TRBV6-1
CASSEIGNSPLHF
>TRBJ2-7|TRBV27
CASRRTEQYF
>TRBJ1-1|TRBV18
CASSQGAEGTEAFF
>TRBJ1-3|TRBV4-1
CASSQDSEGPSAGNTIYF
>TRBJ1-1|TRBV6-6
CASSYEQTEAFF
>TRBJ2-1|TRBV2
CASRELAGAYNEQFF
>TRBJ2-5|TRBV5-6
CASSWRTGGGETQYF